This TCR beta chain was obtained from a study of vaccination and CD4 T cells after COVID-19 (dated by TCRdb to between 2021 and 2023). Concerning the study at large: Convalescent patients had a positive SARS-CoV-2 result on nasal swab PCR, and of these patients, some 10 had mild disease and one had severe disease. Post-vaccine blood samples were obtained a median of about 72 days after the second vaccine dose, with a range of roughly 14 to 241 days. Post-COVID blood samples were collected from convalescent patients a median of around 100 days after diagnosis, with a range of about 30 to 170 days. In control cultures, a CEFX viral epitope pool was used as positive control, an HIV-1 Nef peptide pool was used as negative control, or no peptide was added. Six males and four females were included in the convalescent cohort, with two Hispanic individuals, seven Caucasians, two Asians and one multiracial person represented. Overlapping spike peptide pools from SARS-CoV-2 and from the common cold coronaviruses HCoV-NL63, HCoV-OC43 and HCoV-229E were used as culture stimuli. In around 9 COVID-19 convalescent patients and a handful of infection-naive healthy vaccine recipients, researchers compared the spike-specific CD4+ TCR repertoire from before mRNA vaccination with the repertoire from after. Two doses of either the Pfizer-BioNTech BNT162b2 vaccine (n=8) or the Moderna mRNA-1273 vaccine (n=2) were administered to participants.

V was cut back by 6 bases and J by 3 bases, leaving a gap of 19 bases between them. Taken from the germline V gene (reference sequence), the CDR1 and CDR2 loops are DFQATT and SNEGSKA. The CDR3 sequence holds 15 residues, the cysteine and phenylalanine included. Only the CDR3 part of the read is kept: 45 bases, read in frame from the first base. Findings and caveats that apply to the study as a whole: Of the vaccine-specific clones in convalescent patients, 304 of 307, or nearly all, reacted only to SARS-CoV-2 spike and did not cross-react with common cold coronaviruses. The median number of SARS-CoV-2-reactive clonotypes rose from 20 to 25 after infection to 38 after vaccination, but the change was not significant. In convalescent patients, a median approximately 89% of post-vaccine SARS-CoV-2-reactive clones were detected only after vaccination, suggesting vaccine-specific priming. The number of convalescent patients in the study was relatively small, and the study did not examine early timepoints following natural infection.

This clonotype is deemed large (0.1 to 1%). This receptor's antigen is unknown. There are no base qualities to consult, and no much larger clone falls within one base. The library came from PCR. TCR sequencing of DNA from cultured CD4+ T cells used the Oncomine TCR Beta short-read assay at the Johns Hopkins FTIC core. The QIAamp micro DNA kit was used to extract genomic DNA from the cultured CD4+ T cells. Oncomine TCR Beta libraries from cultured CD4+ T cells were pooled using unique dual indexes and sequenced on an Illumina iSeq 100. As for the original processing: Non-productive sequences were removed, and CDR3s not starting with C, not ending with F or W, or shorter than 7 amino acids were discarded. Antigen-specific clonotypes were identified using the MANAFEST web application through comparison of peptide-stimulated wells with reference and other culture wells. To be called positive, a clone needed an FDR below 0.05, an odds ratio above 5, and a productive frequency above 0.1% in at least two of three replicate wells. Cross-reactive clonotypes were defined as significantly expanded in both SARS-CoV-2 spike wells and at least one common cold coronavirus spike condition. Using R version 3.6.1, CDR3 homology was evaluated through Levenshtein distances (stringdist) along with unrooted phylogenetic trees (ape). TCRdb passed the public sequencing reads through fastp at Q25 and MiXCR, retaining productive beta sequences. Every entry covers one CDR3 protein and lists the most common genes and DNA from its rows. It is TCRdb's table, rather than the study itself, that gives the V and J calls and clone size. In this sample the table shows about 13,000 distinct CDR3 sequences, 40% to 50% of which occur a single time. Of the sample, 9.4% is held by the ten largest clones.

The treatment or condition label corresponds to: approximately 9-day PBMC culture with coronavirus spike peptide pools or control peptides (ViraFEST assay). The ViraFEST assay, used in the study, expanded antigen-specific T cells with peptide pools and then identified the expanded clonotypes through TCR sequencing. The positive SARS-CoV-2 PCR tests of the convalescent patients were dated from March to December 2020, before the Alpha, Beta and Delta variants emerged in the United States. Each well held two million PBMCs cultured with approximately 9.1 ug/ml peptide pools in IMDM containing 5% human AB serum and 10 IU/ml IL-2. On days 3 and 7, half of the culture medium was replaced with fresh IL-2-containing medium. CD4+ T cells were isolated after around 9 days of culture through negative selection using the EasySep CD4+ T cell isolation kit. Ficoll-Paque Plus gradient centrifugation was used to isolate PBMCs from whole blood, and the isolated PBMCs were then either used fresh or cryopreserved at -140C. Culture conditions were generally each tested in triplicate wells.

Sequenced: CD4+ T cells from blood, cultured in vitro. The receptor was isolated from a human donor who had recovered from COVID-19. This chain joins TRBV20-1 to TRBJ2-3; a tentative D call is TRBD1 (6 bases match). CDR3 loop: CSAHNRDKGTDTQYF. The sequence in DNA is TGCAGTGCCCACAACCGGGACAAAGGGACAGATACGCAGTATTTT.